A single sample is the source of the 14 T cell receptor beta chains below, sequenced in a study of OX40 agonist ivuxolimab in advanced cancers. The method was immunoSEQ multiplex PCR; TCRdb's version includes in-frame clones alone and lacks a portion of them. The sample includes 65,000 to 90,000 clones, over 75% of them seen just once. Sequenced here: CD4+ or CD8+ T cells sorted from blood, sampled in a trial of the OX40 agonist ivuxolimab. The receptors originated from an adult with an advanced solid tumor such as melanoma, head and neck, liver or kidney cancer.

For this clone: The identical CDR3 is also encoded by other nucleotide sequences in the sample. The chain has TRBV7-2 and TRBJ2-2, with D possibly TRBD1 on 6 matching bases. Germline V gene lookup returns CDR1 SGHTA and CDR2 FQGNSA. The length of the CDR3 is 13 residues. V lost 1 base and J lost 7, with 7 bases in between. As DNA, the CDR3 is TGTGCCAGCAGCTTAGGGGGGCTCGGGGAGCTGTTTTTT. Encoded protein: CASSLGGLGELFF.

The rearrangement uses TRBV14 and TRBJ1-4; D perhaps matches TRBD1 (5 bases). Germline CDR1 and CDR2: SGHDN and FVKESK. V lost 0 bases, J lost 7 bases, and 12 bases lay in between. CDR3 length: 15 amino acids. The DNA of the CDR3 is TGTGCCAGCAGCCAAGATCCCCGGGGCGGTGAAAAACTGTTTTTT. Its protein is CASSQDPRGGEKLFF.

The V and J genes are TRBV4-1 and TRBJ2-7, with D possibly TRBD1 on 5 matching bases. Germline values: CDR1 MGHRA, CDR2 YSYEKL. The V end lost 2 bases, the J end lost 3 bases, and 17 bases lay between the germline ends. This CDR3 comprises 16 residues. Written as DNA, the CDR3 is TGCGCCAGCAGCCAAAGTTTCCCAGACAGAAGCTACGAGCAGTACTTC. This sequence encodes CASSQSFPDRSYEQYF.

This chain links TRBV6-6 with TRBJ1-2, with D unresolved. Trimming took 6 bases from V and 8 from J, leaving 13 bases between them. CDR3 length: 12 amino acids. CDR1 is MNHNY and CDR2 is SVGAGI in the germline V gene (reference sequence). The CDR3 reads CASSSTGGGYTF. The CDR3 DNA reads as TGTGCCAGCAGCAGCACGGGAGGCGGCTACACCTTC.

The chain joins TRBV6-5 to TRBJ1-2; 8 bases are shared with TRBD1. Germline trimming cut 0 bases from V and 6 bases from J; bases unmatched to any gene: 6. The CDR3 covers 15 residues. Germline V lookup: CDR1 MNHEY, CDR2 SVGAGI. In nucleotides, the CDR3 is TGTGCCAGCAGTTACTCGAGTCCAGGGGGCAATGGCTACACCTTC. It codes for CASSYSSPGGNGYTF.

CDR3 DNA sequence: TGTGCCAGCAGCGCTTCTTCCGGGGGACAGGGGGACACCATATATTTT. Amino acid sequence: CASSASSGGQGDTIYF. This sequence joins TRBV9 and TRBJ1-3; 11 positions match TRBD1. V shed 3 bases, J shed 8 bases, and the junction held 10 bases outside the gene matches. Germline CDR1 is SGDLS and CDR2 is YYNGEE. The CDR3 spans 16 residues.

The CDR3 DNA sequence: TGTGCCATCAAAGGGGTTACCTACGAGCAGTACTTC. This translates into CAIKGVTYEQYF. The V gene is TRBV6-1, the J gene TRBJ2-7, with a possible D match to TRBD1 (5 bases). V shed 10 bases and J shed 2 bases, with 12 bases lying between them. The length of the CDR3 is 12 residues. CDR1 and CDR2 from the germline V gene are MNHNS and SASEGT.

V usage is TRBV21-1 and J usage is TRBJ1-6; no check of the table's D call, TRBD1, against the DNA was made. TRBV21-1 is a known pseudogene. This CDR3 is built from 16 residues. The CDR3 loop reads CASSDPDSSYNSPLHF. In DNA, the CDR3 is TGTGCCAGCAGCGACCCGGACAGCTCCTATAATTCACCCCTCCACTTT.

This clone showed up just a few times. V is TRBV5-4 and J is TRBJ2-1; no reliable D call. CDR1 is SGHNT and CDR2 is YYREEE in the germline V gene (reference sequence). Trimming removed 3 bases from V and 6 bases from J, with 7 bases in between. The CDR3 consists of 12 residues. CDR3 region: CASSSPSNEQFF. DNA of the CDR3: TGTGCCAGCAGCTCTCCTAGCAATGAGCAGTTCTTC.

The chain is built from TRBV6-6 and TRBJ2-5; no clear D. Germline V gene sequence: CDR1 MNHNY, CDR2 SVGAGI (reference sequence). V was clipped by 5 bases and J by 7 bases, with 11 bases between them. The CDR3 length is 12 residues. Here the CDR3 reads CASSISYGTQYF. DNA for the CDR3: TGTGCCAGCAGTATTAGCTATGGGACCCAGTACTTC.

J is TRBJ2-3 and V is TRBV6-1; D is unresolved. V shed 0 bases and J shed 8 bases, with 6 bases lying between them. The CDR3 contains 12 residues. Germline-derived CDR1 and CDR2 are MNHNS and SASEGT. The CDR3, as DNA: TGTGCCAGCAGTGAAGCGATCGGTACGCAGTATTTT. The encoded protein is CASSEAIGTQYF.

The J gene is TRBJ1-5, the V gene TRBV30, with D possibly matching TRBD1 (5 bases). The CDR3 consists of 14 residues. The germline gives CDR1 GTSNPN, CDR2 SVGIG (reference sequence). V was shortened by 1 base and J by 3 bases, with 10 bases between the two germline ends. The CDR3 coding sequence is TGTGCCTGGAGTGGCAGACAGTTCAATCAGCCCCAGCATTTT. Translated: CAWSGRQFNQPQHF.

This chain connects TRBV9 to TRBJ1-2; D perhaps matches TRBD1 (5 bases). The germline V gene encodes CDR1 SGDLS and CDR2 YYNGEE. This CDR3 comprises 14 residues. Between the trimmed V and J ends, which lost 3 bases and 2 bases, there was a span of 11 bases. Here the CDR3 DNA reads TGTGCCAGCAGCGGGGGGACGGGGAACTATGGCTACACCTTC. Amino acids: CASSGGTGNYGYTF.

The rearrangement uses TRBV5-1 and TRBJ2-7; the match to TRBD1 covers 7 bases. The CDR3 contains 15 residues. The germline CDR1 and CDR2 sequences are SGHRS and YFSETQ. V lost 3 bases to trimming and J lost 1 base; unmatched junction nucleotides: 7. Here the CDR3 DNA reads TGCGCCAGCAGCTCAACAGGGGTAGGTTCCTACGAGCAGTACTTC. It yields the protein CASSSTGVGSYEQYF.